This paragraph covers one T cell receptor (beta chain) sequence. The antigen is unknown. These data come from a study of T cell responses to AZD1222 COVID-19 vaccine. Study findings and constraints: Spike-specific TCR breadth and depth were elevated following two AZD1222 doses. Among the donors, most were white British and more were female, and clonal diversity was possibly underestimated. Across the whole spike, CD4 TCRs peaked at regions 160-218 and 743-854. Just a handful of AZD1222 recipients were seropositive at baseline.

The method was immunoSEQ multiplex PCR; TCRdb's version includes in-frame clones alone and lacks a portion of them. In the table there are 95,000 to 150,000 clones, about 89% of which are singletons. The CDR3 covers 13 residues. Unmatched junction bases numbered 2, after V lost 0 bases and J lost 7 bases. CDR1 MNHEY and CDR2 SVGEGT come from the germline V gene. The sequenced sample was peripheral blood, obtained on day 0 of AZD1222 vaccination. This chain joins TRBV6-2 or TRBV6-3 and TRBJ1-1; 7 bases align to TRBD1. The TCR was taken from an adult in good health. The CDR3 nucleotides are TGTGCCAGCAGTTACTCTGGGACAGTTGAAGCTTTCTTT. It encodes CASSYSGTVEAFF.